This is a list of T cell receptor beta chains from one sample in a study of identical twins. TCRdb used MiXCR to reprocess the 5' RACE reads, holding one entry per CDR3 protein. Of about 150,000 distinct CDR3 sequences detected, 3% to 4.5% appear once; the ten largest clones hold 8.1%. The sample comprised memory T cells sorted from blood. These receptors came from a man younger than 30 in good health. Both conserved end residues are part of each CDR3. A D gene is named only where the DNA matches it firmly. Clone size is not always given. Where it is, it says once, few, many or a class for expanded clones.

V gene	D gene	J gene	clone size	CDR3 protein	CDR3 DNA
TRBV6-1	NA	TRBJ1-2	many	CASREGGILYGYTF	TGTGCCAGCAGAGAAGGGGGAATCCTCTATGGCTACACCTTC
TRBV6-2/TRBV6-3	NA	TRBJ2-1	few	CASSASSESSYNEQFF	TGTGCCAGCAGCGCCTCTAGCGAGAGCTCCTACAATGAGCAGTTCTTC
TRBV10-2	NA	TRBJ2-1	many	CAITKGSYNEQFF	TGCGCCATCACCAAGGGTTCCTACAATGAGCAGTTCTTC
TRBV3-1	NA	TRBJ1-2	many	CASSQSPDSNYGYTF	TGTGCCAGCAGCCAATCCCCAGATTCTAACTATGGCTACACCTTC
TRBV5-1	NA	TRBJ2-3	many	CASSYERVVADTQYF	TGCGCCAGCAGCTATGAGAGAGTGGTGGCAGATACGCAGTATTTT
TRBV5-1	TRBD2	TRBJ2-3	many	CASSSVAGTSTDTQYF	TGCGCCAGCAGCTCCGTAGCGGGGACTAGCACAGATACGCAGTATTTT
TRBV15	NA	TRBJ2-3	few	CATKTRESTDTQYF	TGTGCCACCAAAACACGGGAGAGCACAGATACGCAGTATTTT
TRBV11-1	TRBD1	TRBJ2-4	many	CASSNTGTGGAPAKNIQYF	TGTGCCAGCAGTAATACCGGGACAGGGGGCGCCCCGGCCAAAAACATTCAGTACTTC
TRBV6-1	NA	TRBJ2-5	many	CASSERGTGRGETQYF	TGTGCCAGCAGTGAAAGGGGGACGGGGCGTGGAGAGACCCAGTACTTC
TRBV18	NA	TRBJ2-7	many	CASSSSQGYEQYF	TGTGCCAGCTCATCCTCACAGGGCTACGAGCAGTACTTC
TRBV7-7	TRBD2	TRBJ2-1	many	CASSRTSGRMDEQFF	TGTGCCAGCAGCAGGACTAGCGGGAGGATGGATGAGCAGTTCTTC
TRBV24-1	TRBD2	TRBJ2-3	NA	CATSDGWSAGRTDTQYF	TGTGCCACCAGTGATGGGTGGTCAGCGGGACGCACAGATACGCAGTATTTT
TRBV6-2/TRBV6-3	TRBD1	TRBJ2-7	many	CASSYGTASYEQYF	TGTGCCAGCAGTTACGGGACAGCCTCCTACGAGCAGTACTTC
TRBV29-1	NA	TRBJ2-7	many	CSVHKGDGEKQYF	TGCAGCGTCCACAAGGGGGACGGCGAGAAGCAGTACTTC
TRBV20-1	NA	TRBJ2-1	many	CSAREVYAGVPYNNEQFF	TGCAGTGCTAGAGAAGTATACGCCGGGGTTCCCTATAACAATGAGCAGTTCTTC
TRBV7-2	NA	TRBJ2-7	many	CASSSRTDLAEQYF	TGTGCCAGCAGCTCGCGGACAGATCTGGCCGAGCAGTACTTC
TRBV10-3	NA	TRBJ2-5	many	CAIGAGGNAQETQYF	TGTGCCATCGGGGCCGGAGGGAATGCGCAAGAGACCCAGTACTTC
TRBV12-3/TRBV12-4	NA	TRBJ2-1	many	CASRFRQDSEQFF	TGTGCCAGCAGGTTCCGACAGGACAGTGAGCAGTTCTTC